Described below is a single T cell receptor beta chain sequence and its context. This entry is derived from a study of blood T cell repertoires in COVID-19. Trimming left V 6 bases short and J 2 bases short, with 10 bases between. CDR1 KGHSH and CDR2 LQKENI come from the germline V gene. The CDR3 consists of 14 residues. Authors' analysis steps: For nucleated cells, counts were estimated from reference gene primer amplification. Sequencing was performed with immunoSEQ multiplex PCR; in TCRdb, only in-frame clones are kept and a portion is missing. V and J calls and clone size follow that table, whereas D and trimming were derived from the DNA. The top ten hold 15% of the sample, which has around 250,000 clones, around 80% seen once. In assigning cohorts, the study relied on participant-reported clinical history.

The J gene is TRBJ2-2, the V gene TRBV18; possibly TRBD1 for D (5 bases). The sequence came from a middle-aged man who had recovered from COVID-19. The sample taken for sequencing was PBMCs or T cells enriched from blood (not recorded which). In DNA form, the CDR3 reads TGTGCCAGCTCTCAGGGATCAAACACCGGGGAGCTGTTTTTT. It yields the protein CASSQGSNTGELFF.